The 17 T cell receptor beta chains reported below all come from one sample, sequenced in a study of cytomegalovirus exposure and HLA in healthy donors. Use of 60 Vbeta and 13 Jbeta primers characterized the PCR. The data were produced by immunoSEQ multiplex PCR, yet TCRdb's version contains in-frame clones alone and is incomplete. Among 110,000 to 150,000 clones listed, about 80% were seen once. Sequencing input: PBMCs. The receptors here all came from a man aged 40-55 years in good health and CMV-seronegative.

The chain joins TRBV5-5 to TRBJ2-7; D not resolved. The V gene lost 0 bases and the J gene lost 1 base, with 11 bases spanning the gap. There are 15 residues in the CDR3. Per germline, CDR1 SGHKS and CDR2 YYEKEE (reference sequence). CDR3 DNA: TGTGCCAGCAGCTTGGGGCCCCGCGGTTCCTACGAGCAGTACTTC. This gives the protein CASSLGPRGSYEQYF.

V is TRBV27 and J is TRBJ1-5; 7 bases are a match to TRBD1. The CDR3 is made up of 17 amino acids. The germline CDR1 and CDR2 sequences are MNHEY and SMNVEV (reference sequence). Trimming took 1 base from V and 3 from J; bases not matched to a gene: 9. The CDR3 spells CASSLFYTGAINQPQHF. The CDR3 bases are TGTGCCAGCAGTTTATTTTATACAGGGGCCATCAATCAGCCCCAGCATTTT.

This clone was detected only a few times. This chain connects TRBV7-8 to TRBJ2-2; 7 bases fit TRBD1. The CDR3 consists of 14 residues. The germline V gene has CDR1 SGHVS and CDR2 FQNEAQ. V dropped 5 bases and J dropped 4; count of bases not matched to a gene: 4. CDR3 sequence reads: CASSPTGVTGELFF. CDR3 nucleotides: TGTGCCAGCAGCCCTACAGGGGTCACCGGGGAGCTGTTTTTT.

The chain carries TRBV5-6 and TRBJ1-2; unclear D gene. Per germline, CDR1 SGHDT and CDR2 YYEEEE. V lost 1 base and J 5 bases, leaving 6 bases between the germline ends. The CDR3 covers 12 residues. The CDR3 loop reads CASSLPAYGYTF. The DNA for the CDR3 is TGTGCCAGCAGCTTGCCAGCGTATGGCTACACCTTC. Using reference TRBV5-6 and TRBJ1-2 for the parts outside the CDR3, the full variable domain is DAGVTQSPTHLIKTRGQQVTLRCSPKSGHDTVSWYQQALGQGPQFIFQYYEEEERQRGNFPDRFSGHQFPNYSSELNVNALLLGDSALYLCASSLPAYGYTFGSGTRLTVV.

The CDR3, as DNA: TGTGCCAGCAGCCAAGATCTGATAGGTAGCGAGCAGTACTTC. Translation: CASSQDLIGSEQYF. V is TRBV14 and J is TRBJ2-5, with D unclear. The J call is doubtful: the DNA matches TRBJ2-7 better. Germline V CDR1 and CDR2: SGHDN, FVKESK. This CDR3 region has 14 residues.

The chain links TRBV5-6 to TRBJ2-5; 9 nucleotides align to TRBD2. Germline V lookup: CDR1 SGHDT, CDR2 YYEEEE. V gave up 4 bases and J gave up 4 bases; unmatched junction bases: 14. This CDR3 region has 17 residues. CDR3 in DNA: TGTGCCAGCAGCGCAAAGGACAGCCGCGGGGGGGCAGAGACCCAGTACTTC. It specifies CASSAKDSRGGAETQYF.

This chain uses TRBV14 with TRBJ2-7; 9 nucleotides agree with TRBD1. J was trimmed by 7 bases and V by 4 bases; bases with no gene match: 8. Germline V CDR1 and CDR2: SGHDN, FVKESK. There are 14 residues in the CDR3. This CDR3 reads CASSRRDRAWEQYF. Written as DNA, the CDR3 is TGTGCCAGCAGCCGCCGGGACAGGGCATGGGAGCAGTACTTC.

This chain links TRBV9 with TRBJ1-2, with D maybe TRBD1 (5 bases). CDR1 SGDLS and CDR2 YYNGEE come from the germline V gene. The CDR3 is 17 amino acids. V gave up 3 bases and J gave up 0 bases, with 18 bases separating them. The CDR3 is CASSARGPGGANYGYTF. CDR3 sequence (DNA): TGTGCCAGCAGCGCGAGGGGACCCGGGGGTGCTAACTATGGCTACACCTTC.

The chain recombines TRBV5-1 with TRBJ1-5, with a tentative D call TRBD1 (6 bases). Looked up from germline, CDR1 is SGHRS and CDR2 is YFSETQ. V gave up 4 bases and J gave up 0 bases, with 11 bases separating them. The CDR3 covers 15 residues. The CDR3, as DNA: TGCGCCAGCAGCCCCGGACAGAATAGCAATCAGCCCCAGCATTTT. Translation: CASSPGQNSNQPQHF.

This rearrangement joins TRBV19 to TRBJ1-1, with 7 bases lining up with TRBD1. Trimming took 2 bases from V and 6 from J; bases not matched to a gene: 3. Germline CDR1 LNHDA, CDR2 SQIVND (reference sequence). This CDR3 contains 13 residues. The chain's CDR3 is CASSIRGLSEAFF. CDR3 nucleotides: TGTGCCAGTAGTATAAGGGGGCTGTCTGAAGCTTTCTTT.

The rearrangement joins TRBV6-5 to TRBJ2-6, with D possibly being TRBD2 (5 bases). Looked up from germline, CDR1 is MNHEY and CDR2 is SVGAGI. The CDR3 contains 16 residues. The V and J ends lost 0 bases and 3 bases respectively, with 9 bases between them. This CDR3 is CASSYSPGVGANVLTF. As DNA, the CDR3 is TGTGCCAGCAGTTACTCGCCCGGGGTTGGGGCCAACGTCCTGACTTTC.

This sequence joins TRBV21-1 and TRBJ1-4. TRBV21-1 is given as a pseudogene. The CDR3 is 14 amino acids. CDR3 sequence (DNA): TGTGCCAGCGCCCATTTTTGGCGGGCTGAAAAACTGTTTTTT. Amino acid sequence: CASAHFWRAEKLFF.

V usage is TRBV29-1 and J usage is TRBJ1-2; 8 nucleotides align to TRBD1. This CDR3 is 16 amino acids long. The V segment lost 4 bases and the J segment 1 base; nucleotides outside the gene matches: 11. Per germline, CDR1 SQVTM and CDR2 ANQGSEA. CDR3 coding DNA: TGCAGCGTTGTAAGGACAGGGAAAGGAAATAACTATGGCTACACCTTC. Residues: CSVVRTGKGNNYGYTF.

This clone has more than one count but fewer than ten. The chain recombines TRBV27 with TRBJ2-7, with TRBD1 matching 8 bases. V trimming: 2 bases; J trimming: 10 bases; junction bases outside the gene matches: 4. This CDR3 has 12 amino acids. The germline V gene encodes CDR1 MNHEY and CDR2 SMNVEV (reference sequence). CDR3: CASSLGRGQQYF. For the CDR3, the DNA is TGTGCCAGCAGTTTAGGCAGGGGGCAACAGTACTTC.

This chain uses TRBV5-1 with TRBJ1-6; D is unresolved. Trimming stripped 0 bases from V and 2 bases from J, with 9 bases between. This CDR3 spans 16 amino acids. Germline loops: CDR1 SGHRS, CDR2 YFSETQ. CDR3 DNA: TGCGCCAGCAGCTTGGGGAGGCAGCCCTATAATTCACCCCTCCACTTT. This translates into CASSLGRQPYNSPLHF.

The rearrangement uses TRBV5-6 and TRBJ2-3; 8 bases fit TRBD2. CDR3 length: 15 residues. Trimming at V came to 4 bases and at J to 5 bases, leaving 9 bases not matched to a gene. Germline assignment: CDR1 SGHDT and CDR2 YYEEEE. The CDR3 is CASSPSGRGEDTQYF. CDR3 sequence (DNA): TGTGCCAGCAGCCCCTCTGGGCGGGGGGAAGATACGCAGTATTTT.

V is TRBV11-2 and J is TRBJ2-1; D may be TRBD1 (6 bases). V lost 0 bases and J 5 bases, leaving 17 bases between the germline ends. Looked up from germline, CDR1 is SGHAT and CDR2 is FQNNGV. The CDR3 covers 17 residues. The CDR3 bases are TGTGCCAGCAGCTTAGATCTATGGGGGCTCTGGAACAATGAGCAGTTCTTC. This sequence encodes CASSLDLWGLWNNEQFF. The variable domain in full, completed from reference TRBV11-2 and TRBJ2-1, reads EAGVAQSPRYKIIEKRQSVAFWCNPISGHATLYWYQQILGQGPKLLIQFQNNGVVDDSQLPKDRFSAERLKGVDSTLKIQPAKLEDSAVYLCASSLDLWGLWNNEQFFGPGTRLTVL.